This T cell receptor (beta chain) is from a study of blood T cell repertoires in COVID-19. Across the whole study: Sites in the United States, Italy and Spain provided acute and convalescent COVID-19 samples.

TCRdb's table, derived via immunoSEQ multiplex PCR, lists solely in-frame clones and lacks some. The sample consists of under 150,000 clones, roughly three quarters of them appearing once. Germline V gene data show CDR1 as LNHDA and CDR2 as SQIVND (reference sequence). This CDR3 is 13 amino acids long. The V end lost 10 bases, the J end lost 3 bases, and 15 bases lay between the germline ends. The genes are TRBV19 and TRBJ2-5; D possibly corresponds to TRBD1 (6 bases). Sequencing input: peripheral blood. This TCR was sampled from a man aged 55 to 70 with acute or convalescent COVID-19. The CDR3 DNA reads TGTGCCACCAAGGGGGACGTAAAAGAGACCCAGTACTTC. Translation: CATKGDVKETQYF.